This TCR beta chain is from a study of CD8 T cells in Susac syndrome. The study sequenced TCR beta in blood CD8+ and CD4+ T cells. The CD8+ and CD4+ T cells were isolated magnetically using a negative isolation approach, whereas the TEMRA cells were enriched by FACS. RNA amounts of about 0.45 to 1 ug underwent reverse transcription with random hexamers. An immunoSEQ multiplex PCR generated amplified TCR beta CDR3 products spanning 54 Vbeta and 13 Jbeta. TCRdb recomputed calls from the immunoSEQ multiplex PCR reads with MiXCR, one row per CDR3 protein. Of about 71,000 distinct CDR3 sequences in the sample, 96% were seen once. This clonotype turned up a few times. Its antigen remains unknown. V lost 0 bases and J 5 bases, leaving 14 bases between the germline ends. CDR3 length equals 15 residues. The germline V gene has CDR1 MNHNS and CDR2 SASEGT. Study-level points and caveats: In its TCR sequencing and HLA analysis, the study acknowledged that the number of individuals was relatively small.

This TCR derives from a human donor with multiple sclerosis. The J gene is TRBJ2-7, the V gene TRBV6-1; D is uncertain. Material: CD4+ T cells from PBMCs. CDR3 nucleotides: TGTGCCAGCAGTGAAGCGCTTGGACCCGACAACGAGCAGTACTTC. Translation gives CASSEALGPDNEQYF.